The rows below give T cell receptor beta chains drawn from one sample of a study of T-cell memory formation after mild COVID-19. TCRdb analysed the 5' RACE reads with MiXCR anew, one entry per CDR3 protein. The repertoire holds hundreds of thousands of distinct CDR3 sequences, with about 22% as singletons. The specimen was PBMCs or a T cell subset sorted from them (not recorded which). The receptor set was obtained from an adult woman who had mild COVID-19 (a few samples of this study predate the infection). Cell type and time point are not known. CDR3s include the opening cysteine and the closing phenylalanine or tryptophan. The order of the fields is clone size, J gene, V gene, D gene, CDR3 protein, CDR3 DNA. D genes are given only for firm matches. Clone sizes are given selectively: once, few, many, or a class where the clone is expanded.

clone_size: -; j_call: TRBJ2-5; v_call: TRBV6-5; d_call: TRBD2; cdr3_aa: CATRLAGLVQTQYF; cdr3_nt: TGTGCCACCCGACTAGCGGGACTCGTGCAGACCCAGTACTTC
clone_size: few; j_call: TRBJ2-5; v_call: TRBV20-1; d_call: TRBD2; cdr3_aa: CSARDQRGGPETQYF; cdr3_nt: TGCAGTGCTAGAGATCAGCGGGGGGGCCCGGAGACCCAGTACTTC
clone_size: -; j_call: TRBJ2-7; v_call: TRBV6-1; d_call: -; cdr3_aa: CASSIGRQQYF; cdr3_nt: TGTGCCAGCAGTATCGGCAGGCAGCAGTACTTC
clone_size: -; j_call: TRBJ2-5; v_call: TRBV29-1; d_call: -; cdr3_aa: CNPRRQETQYF; cdr3_nt: TGCAACCCAAGGCGCCAAGAGACCCAGTACTTC
clone_size: -; j_call: TRBJ1-1; v_call: TRBV20-1; d_call: -; cdr3_aa: CSAYQQIMNTEAFF; cdr3_nt: TGCAGTGCTTACCAACAGATTATGAACACTGAAGCTTTCTTT
clone_size: -; j_call: TRBJ1-4; v_call: TRBV30; d_call: -; cdr3_aa: CAWSYQGGLLFF; cdr3_nt: TGTGCCTGGAGTTATCAGGGAGGATTACTGTTTTTT
clone_size: -; j_call: TRBJ2-3; v_call: TRBV2; d_call: -; cdr3_aa: CASNGPVDTQYF; cdr3_nt: TGTGCCAGCAATGGGCCCGTGGATACGCAGTATTTT
clone_size: many; j_call: TRBJ2-5; v_call: TRBV3-1; d_call: TRBD2; cdr3_aa: CATRTSGGPQETQYF; cdr3_nt: TGTGCCACTCGGACTAGCGGGGGACCCCAAGAGACCCAGTACTTC
clone_size: once; j_call: TRBJ1-1; v_call: TRBV5-1; d_call: TRBD1; cdr3_aa: CASTDRVGLTEAFF; cdr3_nt: TGCGCCAGCACGGACAGGGTTGGGTTGACTGAAGCTTTCTTT
clone_size: -; j_call: TRBJ1-1; v_call: TRBV18; d_call: TRBD1; cdr3_aa: CASSTGGWVELPF; cdr3_nt: TGTGCCAGCTCGACAGGGGGCTGGGTTGAGCTCCCCTTT
clone_size: -; j_call: TRBJ1-5; v_call: TRBV7-9; d_call: -; cdr3_aa: CASSLNREAGQPQHF; cdr3_nt: TGTGCCAGCAGCTTAAACAGGGAGGCGGGTCAGCCCCAGCATTTT
clone_size: -; j_call: TRBJ2-7; v_call: TRBV9; d_call: TRBD2; cdr3_aa: CASSVGFSGPTYEQYF; cdr3_nt: TGTGCCAGCAGCGTAGGCTTTAGCGGGCCAACGTACGAGCAGTACTTC
clone_size: few; j_call: TRBJ2-1; v_call: TRBV24-1; d_call: -; cdr3_aa: CATSVTNQQFF; cdr3_nt: TGTGCCACCAGTGTCACCAACCAGCAGTTCTTC
clone_size: few; j_call: TRBJ1-1; v_call: TRBV27; d_call: -; cdr3_aa: CASRLGGTEAFF; cdr3_nt: TGTGCCAGCAGGCTCGGGGGTACTGAAGCTTTCTTT
clone_size: -; j_call: TRBJ1-5; v_call: TRBV12-3/TRBV12-4; d_call: -; cdr3_aa: CASGMGGSREPQHF; cdr3_nt: TGTGCCAGCGGCATGGGGGGCTCCAGGGAGCCCCAGCATTTT
clone_size: -; j_call: TRBJ2-3; v_call: TRBV7-2; d_call: TRBD2; cdr3_aa: CASSSASGSYGVTDTQYF; cdr3_nt: TGTGCCAGCAGCTCCGCTAGCGGGAGTTACGGGGTCACAGATACGCAGTATTTT
clone_size: few; j_call: TRBJ1-1; v_call: TRBV5-1; d_call: -; cdr3_aa: CASSMTAGTNTEAFF; cdr3_nt: TGCGCCAGCTCTATGACCGCAGGGACTAACACTGAAGCTTTCTTT
clone_size: few; j_call: TRBJ1-6; v_call: TRBV7-2; d_call: TRBD1; cdr3_aa: CASSLRTGEMDSPLHF; cdr3_nt: TGTGCCAGCAGCTTAAGGACAGGGGAAATGGATTCACCCCTCCACTTT
clone_size: few; j_call: TRBJ2-5; v_call: TRBV12-3/TRBV12-4; d_call: TRBD1; cdr3_aa: CASSPGTGGYQETQYF; cdr3_nt: TGTGCCAGCAGCCCCGGGACAGGGGGGTACCAAGAGACCCAGTACTTC
clone_size: -; j_call: TRBJ2-5; v_call: TRBV12-3/TRBV12-4; d_call: TRBD1; cdr3_aa: CASSRSQGAEETQYF; cdr3_nt: TGTGCCAGCAGTAGGTCCCAGGGGGCGGAAGAGACCCAGTACTTC
clone_size: -; j_call: TRBJ1-1; v_call: TRBV6-6; d_call: TRBD1; cdr3_aa: CASSHPSTDRGWYTEAFF; cdr3_nt: TGTGCCAGCAGTCACCCCAGCACGGACAGGGGTTGGTACACTGAAGCTTTCTTT
clone_size: few; j_call: TRBJ2-3; v_call: TRBV7-9; d_call: TRBD2; cdr3_aa: CASSAPSGTSTDTQYF; cdr3_nt: TGTGCCAGCAGCGCTCCTAGCGGGACTAGCACAGATACGCAGTATTTT
clone_size: few; j_call: TRBJ2-1; v_call: TRBV4-1; d_call: TRBD2; cdr3_aa: CASSQDQASGGLRNEQFF; cdr3_nt: TGCGCCAGCAGCCAAGATCAGGCTAGCGGGGGCCTTCGGAATGAGCAGTTCTTC
clone_size: few; j_call: TRBJ2-1; v_call: TRBV4-2; d_call: -; cdr3_aa: CASTVTARDPENEQFF; cdr3_nt: TGTGCCAGCACCGTGACTGCGAGGGACCCGGAGAATGAGCAGTTCTTC
clone_size: -; j_call: TRBJ2-1; v_call: TRBV6-5; d_call: -; cdr3_aa: CASSLQRRGASYNEQFF; cdr3_nt: TGTGCCAGCAGTTTACAGAGGAGAGGGGCTTCATACAATGAGCAGTTCTTC
clone_size: -; j_call: TRBJ2-7; v_call: TRBV7-2; d_call: -; cdr3_aa: CASSLVSSAYEQYF; cdr3_nt: TGTGCCAGCAGCCTAGTGTCCAGTGCCTACGAGCAGTACTTC
clone_size: few; j_call: TRBJ2-3; v_call: TRBV30; d_call: TRBD2; cdr3_aa: CAWTSGLAITDTQYF; cdr3_nt: TGTGCCTGGACCTCGGGACTAGCTATCACAGATACGCAGTATTTT
clone_size: -; j_call: TRBJ2-1; v_call: TRBV4-2; d_call: TRBD2; cdr3_aa: CASSQAGTTNSYNEQFF; cdr3_nt: TGTGCCAGCAGCCAGGCCGGGACTACCAACTCCTACAATGAGCAGTTCTTC
clone_size: few; j_call: TRBJ2-1; v_call: TRBV9; d_call: TRBD1; cdr3_aa: CASSVAGQGIRKFF; cdr3_nt: TGTGCCAGCAGCGTAGCCGGACAGGGGATAAGGAAGTTCTTC
clone_size: few; j_call: TRBJ2-3; v_call: TRBV7-7; d_call: -; cdr3_aa: CASSRGQFSTDTQYF; cdr3_nt: TGTGCCAGCAGCCGCGGACAGTTTAGCACAGATACGCAGTATTTT
clone_size: few; j_call: TRBJ2-5; v_call: TRBV4-1; d_call: -; cdr3_aa: CASSQEGTQETQYF; cdr3_nt: TGCGCCAGCAGCCAAGAAGGCACCCAAGAGACCCAGTACTTC
clone_size: -; j_call: TRBJ1-2; v_call: TRBV20-1; d_call: -; cdr3_aa: CSARDPGGNYGYTF; cdr3_nt: TGCAGTGCTAGAGACCCTGGGGGTAACTATGGCTACACCTTC
clone_size: once; j_call: TRBJ2-1; v_call: TRBV20-1; d_call: -; cdr3_aa: CSARGLESYNEQFF; cdr3_nt: TGCAGTGCTAGAGGGCTGGAGTCCTACAATGAGCAGTTCTTC
clone_size: few; j_call: TRBJ2-1; v_call: TRBV7-9; d_call: TRBD2; cdr3_aa: CASSLAAGGPSEQFF; cdr3_nt: TGTGCCAGCAGCTTAGCGGCGGGAGGGCCATCAGAGCAGTTCTTC
clone_size: -; j_call: TRBJ2-7; v_call: TRBV11-2; d_call: -; cdr3_aa: CASSLELPRAYEQYF; cdr3_nt: TGTGCCAGCAGCTTAGAACTCCCCCGGGCCTACGAGCAGTACTTC
clone_size: few; j_call: TRBJ2-5; v_call: TRBV24-1; d_call: -; cdr3_aa: CATSGTDYQETQYF; cdr3_nt: TGTGCCACCAGTGGTACAGATTACCAAGAGACCCAGTACTTC
clone_size: -; j_call: TRBJ2-2; v_call: TRBV2; d_call: -; cdr3_aa: CASSEIGVAGELFF; cdr3_nt: TGTGCCAGCAGTGAAATAGGGGTGGCCGGGGAGCTGTTTTTT
clone_size: -; j_call: TRBJ2-1; v_call: TRBV6-6; d_call: -; cdr3_aa: CASSTVSAHNEQFF; cdr3_nt: TGTGCCAGCAGTACGGTTAGCGCCCACAATGAGCAGTTCTTC
clone_size: -; j_call: TRBJ2-3; v_call: TRBV21-1; d_call: -; cdr3_aa: CASTRASGGARADTQYF; cdr3_nt: TGTGCCAGCACAAGGGCTAGCGGGGGGGCCAGGGCAGATACGCAGTATTTT
clone_size: -; j_call: TRBJ1-2; v_call: TRBV29-1; d_call: -; cdr3_aa: CSVESVGSRYTF; cdr3_nt: TGCAGCGTTGAATCGGTAGGTTCCCGCTACACCTTC
clone_size: -; j_call: TRBJ2-1; v_call: TRBV20-1; d_call: -; cdr3_aa: CSALDSKSSYNEQFF; cdr3_nt: TGCAGTGCTCTCGACTCGAAGAGCTCCTACAATGAGCAGTTCTTC
clone_size: -; j_call: TRBJ2-3; v_call: TRBV14; d_call: -; cdr3_aa: CASSQSTATQYF; cdr3_nt: TGTGCCAGCAGCCAATCGACCGCTACGCAGTATTTT
clone_size: -; j_call: TRBJ2-1; v_call: TRBV20-1; d_call: -; cdr3_aa: CSASREGEQFF; cdr3_nt: TGCAGTGCTAGTCGAGAAGGTGAGCAGTTCTTC
clone_size: few; j_call: TRBJ2-6; v_call: TRBV30; d_call: -; cdr3_aa: CAGRGLPSGANVLTF; cdr3_nt: TGTGCCGGCAGGGGTCTCCCCTCTGGGGCCAACGTCCTGACTTTC
clone_size: few; j_call: TRBJ1-1; v_call: TRBV12-3/TRBV12-4; d_call: TRBD1; cdr3_aa: CASSLATGETEAFF; cdr3_nt: TGTGCCAGCAGTTTAGCGACAGGGGAGACTGAAGCTTTCTTT
clone_size: -; j_call: TRBJ2-7; v_call: TRBV11-2; d_call: TRBD2; cdr3_aa: CASSLVSGGHAYEQYF; cdr3_nt: TGTGCCAGCAGCTTAGTCAGCGGGGGTCATGCCTACGAGCAGTACTTC
clone_size: few; j_call: TRBJ1-1; v_call: TRBV19; d_call: TRBD1; cdr3_aa: CASRSRERGQGLNTEAFF; cdr3_nt: TGTGCCAGTAGGAGCCGGGAGAGGGGACAGGGCCTGAACACTGAAGCTTTCTTT
clone_size: few; j_call: TRBJ2-7; v_call: TRBV6-5; d_call: TRBD1; cdr3_aa: CASSPLDREYDEQYF; cdr3_nt: TGTGCCAGCAGCCCCTTGGACAGGGAATATGACGAGCAGTACTTC
clone_size: few; j_call: TRBJ2-7; v_call: TRBV21-1; d_call: -; cdr3_aa: CASSKYLRLAGNSYEQYF; cdr3_nt: TGTGCCAGCAGCAAATACCTTCGACTAGCGGGGAATTCCTACGAGCAGTACTTC
clone_size: few; j_call: TRBJ2-1; v_call: TRBV5-6; d_call: -; cdr3_aa: CASSLKRYRDEQFF; cdr3_nt: TGTGCCAGCAGCTTGAAGCGTTACAGGGATGAGCAGTTCTTC
clone_size: once; j_call: TRBJ2-6; v_call: TRBV7-8; d_call: -; cdr3_aa: CASKSWTANSGANVLTF; cdr3_nt: TGTGCCAGCAAGTCCTGGACAGCGAACTCTGGGGCCAACGTCCTGACTTTC
clone_size: -; j_call: TRBJ1-2; v_call: TRBV6-2/TRBV6-3; d_call: -; cdr3_aa: CASSYSSSDANYGYTF; cdr3_nt: TGTGCCAGCAGTTACTCGAGCAGCGACGCTAACTATGGCTACACCTTC
clone_size: few; j_call: TRBJ2-3; v_call: TRBV11-3; d_call: TRBD2; cdr3_aa: CASSLGAGAFTDTQYF; cdr3_nt: TGTGCCAGCAGCTTAGGAGCGGGAGCATTCACAGATACGCAGTATTTT
clone_size: -; j_call: TRBJ2-7; v_call: TRBV29-1; d_call: -; cdr3_aa: CSASPDSLSYEQYF; cdr3_nt: TGCAGCGCCTCTCCGGACAGTCTCTCCTACGAGCAGTACTTC
clone_size: -; j_call: TRBJ1-1; v_call: TRBV6-5; d_call: -; cdr3_aa: CASSGSTNTEAFF; cdr3_nt: TGTGCCAGCTCCGGAAGCACGAACACTGAAGCTTTCTTT
clone_size: -; j_call: TRBJ2-6; v_call: TRBV12-3/TRBV12-4; d_call: -; cdr3_aa: CASSSLGPSGANVLTF; cdr3_nt: TGTGCCAGCAGTTCCCTCGGACCCTCCGGGGCCAACGTCCTGACTTTC
clone_size: -; j_call: TRBJ2-1; v_call: TRBV24-1; d_call: TRBD1; cdr3_aa: CATGDSLNNEQFF; cdr3_nt: TGTGCCACCGGGGACAGCCTAAACAATGAGCAGTTCTTC
clone_size: -; j_call: TRBJ1-1; v_call: TRBV12-2; d_call: -; cdr3_aa: CANSDRFNTEAFF; cdr3_nt: TGTGCAAACTCTGACAGGTTTAATACTGAAGCTTTCTTT
clone_size: -; j_call: TRBJ2-5; v_call: TRBV5-1; d_call: TRBD2; cdr3_aa: CASSLWGLAKETQYF; cdr3_nt: TGCGCCAGCAGCTTGTGGGGACTAGCGAAGGAGACCCAGTACTTC
clone_size: -; j_call: TRBJ2-5; v_call: TRBV5-1; d_call: -; cdr3_aa: CASSLEGVWETQYF; cdr3_nt: TGCGCCAGCAGCTTGGAAGGGGTTTGGGAGACCCAGTACTTC